Presented here are 14 T cell receptor beta chains from one specimen sequenced in a study of T cells in Graves' hyperthyroidism and ophthalmopathy. Amplification of TCR beta CDR3 regions used RNA as the template. HTBI primers were used for first-round RT-PCR of the TCR CDR3. TCRdb processed the multiplex PCR reads anew with MiXCR; each CDR3 protein has one entry. The top ten hold around 62% of the sample, which has around 300,000 distinct CDR3 sequences, 20% to 25% seen once. Sequenced: blood. Receptors originate from a man aged 30-40 years with Graves' ophthalmopathy.

This chain joins TRBV11-1 and TRBJ2-2; 7 bases line up with TRBD1. V shed 3 bases, J shed 0 bases, and the junction held 1 base outside the gene matches. Germline V gene lookup returns CDR1 SGHAT and CDR2 FQDESV (reference sequence). The CDR3 runs to 15 residues. The DNA of the CDR3 is TGTGCCAGCAGCTTGACAGGGACGAACACCGGGGAGCTGTTTTTT. It encodes CASSLTGTNTGELFF.

This clonotype was picked up many times. This sequence joins TRBV7-8 and TRBJ2-1; 10 bases align to TRBD2. The CDR3 spans 14 residues. Germline V gives CDR1 SGHVS, CDR2 FQNEAQ. V lost 1 base and J lost 10; bases outside the gene matches: 4. The CDR3 DNA follows: TGTGCCAGCAGCTTAGGGACTAGCGGCCCAGAGCAGTTCTTC. Protein product: CASSLGTSGPEQFF. Drawing the rest from reference TRBV7-8 and TRBJ2-1, the complete variable domain is GAGVSQSPRYKVAKRGQDVALRCDPISGHVSLFWYQQALGQGPEFLTYFQNEAQLDKSGLPSDRFFAERPEGSVSTLKIQRTQQEDSAVYLCASSLGTSGPEQFFGPGTRLTVL.

There are many counts of this clonotype. V usage is TRBV7-2 and J usage is TRBJ2-3, with 14 bases lining up with TRBD2. Trimming took 0 bases from V and 5 from J; bases not matched to a gene: 1. The CDR3 is made up of 16 amino acids. In germline, CDR1 is SGHTA, CDR2 FQGNSA. For the CDR3, the DNA is TGTGCCAGCAGCTTAGCCGGGACTAGCGGGAGAGATACGCAGTATTTT. Amino acid sequence: CASSLAGTSGRDTQYF.

Many counts were recorded for this clonotype. This chain links TRBV20-1 with TRBJ2-1, with a weak D call TRBD1 (6 bases). V dropped 6 bases and J dropped 0 bases, with 12 bases sitting between them. Germline loops: CDR1 DFQATT, CDR2 SNEGSKA (reference sequence). This CDR3 comprises 14 residues. CDR3 nucleotide sequence: TGCAGTGCGCAGGGGTCCCTCTCCTACAATGAGCAGTTCTTC. It yields the protein CSAQGSLSYNEQFF.

The chain combines TRBV7-8 with TRBJ1-6, with 10 bases identical to TRBD1. This CDR3 contains 15 residues. CDR1 and CDR2 (germline): SGHVS, FQNEAQ. V lost 3 bases and J lost 9; bases outside the gene matches: 5. The CDR3 bases are TGTGCCAGCAGCTTTGGGGACAGGGGCTTTTCACCCCTCCACTTT. This sequence encodes CASSFGDRGFSPLHF.

This clonotype was observed a few times. CDR3 region: CASSPRLNTEQFF. As DNA, the CDR3 is TGTGCCAGCAGCCCCCGACTTAATACTGAGCAGTTCTTC. This rearrangement joins TRBV27 to TRBJ2-1; D is ambiguous. The CDR3 consists of 13 residues. Germline V CDR1 and CDR2: MNHEY, SMNVEV (reference sequence). Trimming removed 6 bases from V and 9 bases from J, with 15 bases in between.

About this clonotype itself: Given a much more abundant clone one base away, this may be a read error. This rearrangement joins TRBV11-2 to TRBJ1-2, with a tentative D call TRBD1 (5 bases). V shed 1 base and J shed 10 bases, with 19 bases lying between them. Per germline, CDR1 SGHAT and CDR2 FQNNGV. CDR3 length: 15 residues. The CDR3 DNA is TGTGCCAGCAGCTTAGGCCCCACCGGGGCAGTTATCTACACCTTC. Amino acids: CASSLGPTGAVIYTF.

This clonotype was seen at least ten times. The gene calls are TRBV20-1 and TRBJ2-3, with 13 bases matching TRBD2. There are 16 residues in the CDR3. CDR1 DFQATT and CDR2 SNEGSKA come from the germline V gene (reference sequence). With V trimmed by 0 bases and J by 3 bases, 3 bases remained unmatched. This chain's CDR3 is CSARDGTSGTTDTQYF. The CDR3 region has the DNA TGCAGTGCTAGAGACGGGACTAGCGGGACAACAGATACGCAGTATTTT.

The table lists this clonotype with many counts. The rearrangement uses TRBV9 and TRBJ2-7, with D uncertain. This CDR3 is built from 13 residues. Trimming took 0 bases from V and 5 from J, leaving 9 bases between them. CDR1 is SGDLS, CDR2 YYNGEE, per germline. This CDR3 reads CASSVGGTDEQYF. CDR3 sequence (DNA): TGTGCCAGCAGCGTAGGAGGTACGGACGAGCAGTACTTC.

This clonotype was picked up a small number of times. The CDR3: CSATSGGSYNEQFF. The CDR3 DNA follows: TGCAGTGCAACTAGCGGTGGCTCCTACAATGAGCAGTTCTTC. The chain uses TRBV20-1 and TRBJ2-1; 8 bases map to TRBD2. CDR1 DFQATT and CDR2 SNEGSKA come from the germline V gene (reference sequence). V trimming: 6 bases; J trimming: 0 bases; junction bases outside the gene matches: 4. The CDR3 extends over 14 amino acids.

This clonotype showed up many times. This chain connects TRBV20-1 to TRBJ1-2; D possibly corresponds to TRBD1 (5 bases). Germline V lookup: CDR1 DFQATT, CDR2 SNEGSKA (reference sequence). The CDR3 is 13 amino acids. The V end lost 3 bases, the J end lost 7 bases, and 15 bases lay between the germline ends. The CDR3 coding sequence is TGCAGTGCTAGGTTAGCGGGGCCGGCTGGCTACACCTTC. It is translated as CSARLAGPAGYTF.

V gene TRBV24-1 combines with J gene TRBJ1-1, with D possibly matching TRBD1 (5 bases). The CDR3 is 13 residues long. Germline V CDR1 and CDR2: KGHDR, SFDVKD. V lost 4 bases and J 3 bases, leaving 8 bases between the germline ends. CDR3: CATSESGYTEAFF. The CDR3 nucleotides are TGTGCCACCAGTGAATCAGGGTACACTGAAGCTTTCTTT.

This clonotype was counted ten times or more. The gene calls are TRBV5-1 and TRBJ2-1; 11 bases match TRBD2. This CDR3 contains 14 residues. Germline assignment: CDR1 SGHRS and CDR2 YFSETQ. With 0 bases clipped from V and 8 bases from J, the junction kept 1 base outside the gene matches. The CDR3 region has the DNA TGCGCCAGCAGCTTGGCACTAGCGGGAGATGAGCAGTTCTTC. Translating it yields CASSLALAGDEQFF.

The rearrangement links TRBV5-1 to TRBJ2-7; D is perhaps TRBD2 (6 bases). This CDR3 spans 13 amino acids. Trimming cost V 2 bases and J 3 bases, with 9 bases left between them. Germline V gene sequence: CDR1 SGHRS, CDR2 YFSETQ. CDR3 in amino acids: CASSFSGNYEQYF. The CDR3 DNA reads TGCGCCAGCAGCTTTAGCGGAAACTACGAGCAGTACTTC.